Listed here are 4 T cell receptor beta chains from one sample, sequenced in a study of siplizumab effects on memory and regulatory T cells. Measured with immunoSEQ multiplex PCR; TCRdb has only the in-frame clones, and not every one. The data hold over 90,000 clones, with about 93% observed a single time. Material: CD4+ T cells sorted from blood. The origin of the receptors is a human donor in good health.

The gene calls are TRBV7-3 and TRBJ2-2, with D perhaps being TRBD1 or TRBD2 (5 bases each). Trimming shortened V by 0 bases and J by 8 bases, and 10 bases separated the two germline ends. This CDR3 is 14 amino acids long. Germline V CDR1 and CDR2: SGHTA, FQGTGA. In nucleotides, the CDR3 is TGTGCCAGCAGCTTAACGGGGACCTTGGGGGAGCTGTTTTTT. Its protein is CASSLTGTLGELFF.

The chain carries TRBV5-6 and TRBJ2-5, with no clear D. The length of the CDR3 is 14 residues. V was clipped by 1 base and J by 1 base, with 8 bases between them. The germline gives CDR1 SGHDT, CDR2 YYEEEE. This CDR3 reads CASSLLNIQETQYF. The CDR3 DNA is TGTGCCAGCAGCTTGTTGAATATCCAAGAGACCCAGTACTTC.

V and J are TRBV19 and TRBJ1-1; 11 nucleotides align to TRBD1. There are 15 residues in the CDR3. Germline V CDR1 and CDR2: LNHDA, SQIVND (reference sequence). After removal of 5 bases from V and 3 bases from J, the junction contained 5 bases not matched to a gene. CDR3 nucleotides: TGTGCCAGTAGTCCAAGGGACAGGGGGGACACTGAAGCTTTCTTT. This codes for CASSPRDRGDTEAFF.

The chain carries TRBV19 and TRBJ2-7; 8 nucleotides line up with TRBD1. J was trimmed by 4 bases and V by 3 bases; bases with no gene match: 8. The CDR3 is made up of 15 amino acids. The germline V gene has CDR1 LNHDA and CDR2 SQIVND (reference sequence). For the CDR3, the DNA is TGTGCCAGTAGTATGGGGACAGGCTTCATTTACGAGCAGTACTTC. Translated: CASSMGTGFIYEQYF.